This T cell receptor beta chain originates from a study of metastatic and nonmetastatic thyroid tumors. Turning to the study itself: Repertoires from malignant and benign thyroid patients were compared across blood and tumor or nodule tissue.

This clone has ten or more counts. Its target is not known. Original processing notes: It was from CDR3 differences across clinicopathological groups that a distant-metastasis classifier for papillary thyroid cancer was built. Using MiXCR, TCRdb reanalyzed the PCR reads. It is TCRdb's table, rather than the study itself, that gives the V and J calls and clone size. The sample records 15,000 to 20,000 clones, 25% to 35% being singletons. Among the patients, none had received any treatment before thyroid surgery. General study results and limits: A significant increase in TCR beta diversity was reportedly seen in malignant thyroid tumors relative to benign nodules, in blood and tumor.

The sequenced material came from tumor tissue. The receptor's source is a female donor with papillary thyroid cancer or a benign thyroid nodule (not recorded which). Some clones in this sample may be carry-over from other donors' samples.

CDR3 DNA: TGTGCCAGCACCAAAACGGGGGGGGGGTCGCTCGAGCAGTACTTC. This encodes CASTKTGGGSLEQYF. The chain joins TRBV28 to TRBJ2-7, with 8 bases lining up with TRBD2. The CDR3 totals 15 residues. Germline V CDR1 and CDR2: MDHEN, SYDVKM. The V gene end was trimmed by 7 bases and the J gene end by 6 bases; junction bases not matched to a gene: 14. Filled out from reference TRBV28 and TRBJ2-7, the complete variable domain reads DVKVTQSSRYLVKRTGEKVFLECVQDMDHENMFWYRQDPGLGLRLIYFSYDVKMKEKGDIPEGYSVSREKKERFSLILESASTNQTSMYLCASTKTGGGSLEQYFGPGTRLTVT.